A single sample gave rise to the 20 T cell receptor beta chains below, sequenced in a study of OX40 agonist ivuxolimab in advanced cancers. Using immunoSEQ multiplex PCR, the repertoire was profiled, and TCRdb retains in-frame clones only, with some absent. In the table there are roughly 45,000 clones, just over 85% of which are singletons. The sequencing here drew on CD4+ or CD8+ T cells sorted from blood, taken in a trial of the OX40 agonist ivuxolimab. The receptors shown here come from an adult with an advanced solid tumor such as melanoma, head and neck, liver or kidney cancer.

As to this clone: This sample includes further DNA sequences coding for the same CDR3. The J gene is TRBJ1-2, the V gene TRBV5-5, with TRBD1 matching over 7 bases. Germline CDR1 and CDR2: SGHKS and YYEKEE (reference sequence). This CDR3 is built from 14 residues. V lost 4 bases, J lost 4 bases, and 7 bases stayed unmatched. The CDR3 DNA reads TGTGCCAGCAGCCCCGATTCAGGGGGCTATGGCTACACCTTC. It encodes CASSPDSGGYGYTF.

The chain combines TRBV7-2 with TRBJ1-1, with 10 positions matching TRBD1. CDR1 and CDR2 from the germline V gene are SGHTA and FQGNSA. V was pared by 6 bases and J by 4 bases, with 5 bases of the junction left unmatched. There are 14 residues in the CDR3. Here the CDR3 reads CASSWTGGGTEAFF. The CDR3 DNA reads TGTGCCAGCAGTTGGACAGGGGGAGGCACTGAAGCTTTCTTT.

The chain joins TRBV30 to TRBJ1-4; 8 nucleotides match TRBD1. Losses at the gene ends were 4 bases for V and 6 bases for J; bases not matched to a gene: 7. Germline values: CDR1 GTSNPN, CDR2 SVGIG (reference sequence). The CDR3 has 14 residues. CDR3 DNA: TGTGCCTGGACTACAGGGGGGCTATATGAAAAACTGTTTTTT. Encoded protein: CAWTTGGLYEKLFF.

The V gene is TRBV6-9, the J gene TRBJ2-4; D perhaps matches TRBD1 (5 bases). Germline V gene lookup returns CDR1 MNHGY and CDR2 SVAAGI. CDR3 length equals 11 residues. The ends were cut back, 6 bases at V and 5 bases at J, with 5 bases in the middle. Written as DNA, the CDR3 is TGTGCCAGCAGGGGGCAAAACATTCAGTACTTC. The encoded protein is CASRGQNIQYF.

The V gene is TRBV4-1, the J gene TRBJ1-1; 10 bases agree with TRBD1. Trimming at V came to 1 base and at J to 7 bases, leaving 6 bases not matched to a gene. The length of the CDR3 is 15 residues. The germline CDR1 and CDR2 sequences are MGHRA and YSYEKL. CDR3 loop: CASSQVTGTGDEAFF. Here the CDR3 DNA reads TGCGCCAGCAGCCAAGTAACAGGGACAGGGGATGAAGCTTTCTTT.

Written as DNA, the CDR3 is TGTGCCAGTAGTGGCCGGGACAGGGACACCGGGGAGCTGTTTTTT. Protein sequence: CASSGRDRDTGELFF. The chain employs TRBV19 and TRBJ2-2, with TRBD1 identical over 9 bases. This CDR3 is built from 15 residues. Germline assignment: CDR1 LNHDA and CDR2 SQIVND (reference sequence). The V segment lost 5 bases and the J segment 3 bases; nucleotides outside the gene matches: 4.

The rearrangement links TRBV5-6 to TRBJ2-1; 8 nucleotides align to TRBD1. The CDR3 is 15 amino acids. CDR1 and CDR2 from the germline V gene are SGHDT and YYEEEE. V trimming: 0 bases; J trimming: 2 bases; junction bases outside the gene matches: 1. In DNA form, the CDR3 reads TGTGCCAGCAGCTTGGACAGGGGGGCCTACAATGAGCAGTTCTTC. This gives the protein CASSLDRGAYNEQFF.

Concerning this clone itself: Germline and junction disagree at one end, which may indicate a read error. The chain is built from TRBV28 and TRBJ2-7, with 8 bases fitting TRBD1. This CDR3 has 12 residues. Germline CDR1 reads MDHEN; CDR2 reads SYDVKM. Here the CDR3 DNA reads TGTGCCAGCACGGGACAGGAATACGTGCAGTACTTC. Translated, it gives CASTGQEYVQYF.

CDR3 sequence reads: CASDPGNGVYGYTF. The CDR3 DNA sequence: TGTGCCAGCGATCCCGGAAATGGGGTTTATGGCTACACCTTC. The chain carries TRBV6-1 and TRBJ1-2; D gene ambiguous. CDR3 length equals 14 residues. Looked up from germline, CDR1 is MNHNS and CDR2 is SASEGT. V shed 8 bases and J shed 5 bases, with 18 bases lying between them.

The V gene is TRBV10-3, the J gene TRBJ2-2; D is possibly TRBD1 (5 bases). The ends were cut back, 7 bases at V and 5 bases at J, with 8 bases in the middle. The CDR3 has 12 residues. Germline values: CDR1 ENHRY, CDR2 SYGVKD. The CDR3, as DNA: TGTGCCATCATGGCAGGGACCGGGGAGCTGTTTTTT. This encodes CAIMAGTGELFF.

The table lists this clone with a count of one. The gene calls are TRBV5-1 and TRBJ1-6; the match to TRBD1 covers 7 bases. The CDR3 length is 14 residues. The germline gives CDR1 SGHRS, CDR2 YFSETQ. With 4 bases clipped from V and 7 bases from J, the junction kept 5 bases outside the gene matches. The CDR3 is CASSLGTENSPLHF. CDR3 nucleotides: TGCGCCAGCAGCCTCGGGACAGAAAATTCACCCCTCCACTTT.

This clone was seen once. The chain joins TRBV6-1 to TRBJ1-1; no firm D call. Per germline, CDR1 MNHNS and CDR2 SASEGT. Trimming cost V 1 base and J 5 bases, with 8 bases left between them. The CDR3 is 13 residues long. The CDR3 nucleotides are TGTGCCAGCAGTGAAGGGGGAGGTACTGAAGCTTTCTTT. Translation: CASSEGGGTEAFF.

This rearrangement joins TRBV28 to TRBJ1-2; TRBD1 matches 11 bases. CDR1 MDHEN and CDR2 SYDVKM come from the germline V gene. The V and J ends lost 3 bases and 6 bases, in that order; junction bases with no gene match: 12. The length of the CDR3 is 17 residues. CDR3 DNA sequence: TGTGCCAGCAGTTTGAGGTGGCGGACAGGGGGCCTCAATGGCTACACCTTC. This sequence encodes CASSLRWRTGGLNGYTF.

V is TRBV6-5 and J is TRBJ1-5, with D uncertain. Germline values: CDR1 MNHEY, CDR2 SVGAGI. The CDR3 has 15 amino acids. The V gene lost 7 bases and the J gene lost 0 bases, with 13 bases spanning the gap. The CDR3 bases are TGTGCCAGCAAGCCAGGCCCTCATAGCAATCAGCCCCAGCATTTT. Amino acids: CASKPGPHSNQPQHF.

The sample holds a few counts of this clone. The chain recombines TRBV6-5 with TRBJ1-5; D unresolved. Germline CDR1 reads MNHEY; CDR2 reads SVGAGI. V shed 0 bases and J shed 0 bases, with 9 bases lying between them. This CDR3 has 16 residues. CDR3 DNA: TGTGCCAGCAGTTACTCGGCGGATTATAGCAATCAGCCCCAGCATTTT. Encoded protein: CASSYSADYSNQPQHF.

The chain uses TRBV19 and TRBJ2-3, with D hard to call. CDR3 size: 14 residues. CDR1 is LNHDA, CDR2 SQIVND, per germline (reference sequence). The V end lost 6 bases, the J end lost 1 base, and 11 bases lay between the germline ends. The CDR3 DNA sequence: TGTGCCAGTAGCCCGGGCTCGGGCACAGATACGCAGTATTTT. Amino acids: CASSPGSGTDTQYF.

This chain connects TRBV14 to TRBJ2-1; the match to TRBD2 covers 7 bases. The J segment lost 4 bases and the V segment lost 4 bases, leaving 7 bases of the junction unmatched. This CDR3 comprises 15 residues. Per the germline V gene, CDR1 is SGHDN and CDR2 is FVKESK. The CDR3 reads CASSPPWREYNEQFF. CDR3 coding DNA: TGTGCCAGCAGCCCCCCTTGGCGGGAGTACAATGAGCAGTTCTTC.

The chain recombines TRBV2 with TRBJ1-1; 7 positions agree with TRBD1. The CDR3 spans 14 residues. V lost 2 bases and J lost 4; bases outside the gene matches: 4. Germline CDR1 SNHLY, CDR2 FYNNEI. This chain's CDR3 is CASSEYRGGTEAFF. DNA for the CDR3: TGTGCCAGCAGTGAATACAGGGGAGGCACTGAAGCTTTCTTT.

The chain recombines TRBV4-1 with TRBJ1-1; D call uncertain. Trimming took 0 bases from V and 5 from J, leaving 16 bases between them. In germline, CDR1 is MGHRA, CDR2 YSYEKL. This CDR3 comprises 16 residues. The CDR3 DNA reads as TGCGCCAGCAGCCAAGATCCGGCCCTCAGCAGGACTGAAGCTTTCTTT. It encodes CASSQDPALSRTEAFF.

CDR3 region: CASSSPDRAGANVLTF. The CDR3 DNA is TGTGCCAGCAGCTCCCCAGACAGGGCTGGGGCCAACGTCCTGACTTTC. This chain links TRBV7-2 with TRBJ2-6; 7 bases are shared with TRBD1. Germline V lookup: CDR1 SGHTA, CDR2 FQGNSA. V shed 4 bases and J 2 bases; nucleotides not matched to a gene: 5. CDR3 length equals 16 residues.